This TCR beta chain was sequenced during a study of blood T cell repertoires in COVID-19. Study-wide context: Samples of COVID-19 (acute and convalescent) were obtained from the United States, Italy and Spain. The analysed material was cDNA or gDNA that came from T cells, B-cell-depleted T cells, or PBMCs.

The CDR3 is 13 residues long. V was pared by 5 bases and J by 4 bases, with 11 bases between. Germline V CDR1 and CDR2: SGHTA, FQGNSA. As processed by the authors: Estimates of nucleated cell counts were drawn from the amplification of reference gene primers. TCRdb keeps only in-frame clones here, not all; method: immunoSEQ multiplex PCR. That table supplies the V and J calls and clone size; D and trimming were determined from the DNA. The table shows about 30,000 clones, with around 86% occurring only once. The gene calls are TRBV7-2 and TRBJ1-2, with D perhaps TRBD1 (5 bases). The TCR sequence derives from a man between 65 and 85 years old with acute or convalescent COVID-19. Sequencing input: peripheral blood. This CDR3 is CASSEKGIYGYTF. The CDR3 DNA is TGTGCCAGCAGCGAGAAGGGGATCTATGGCTACACCTTC.